This is a list of T cell receptor beta chains from one sample in a study of blood T cell repertoires in COVID-19. Here immunoSEQ multiplex PCR was the method, and the copy in TCRdb shows in-frame clones only, minus some. There are approximately 210,000 clones in the sample; roughly 87% occur only once, and under 2.5% lies in the top ten. The sequencing sample was made of peripheral blood. The receptor source for this set is a man aged 35 to 55 with active or convalescent COVID-19. CDR3s include the opening cysteine and the closing phenylalanine or tryptophan.

V gene: TRBV7-9; J gene: TRBJ1-2; CDR3 protein: CASSSGGAGDYGYTF
V gene: TRBV28; J gene: TRBJ2-7; CDR3 protein: CASSLSPSSYEQYF
V gene: TRBV6-1; J gene: TRBJ1-4; CDR3 protein: CASQQTNEKLFF
V gene: TRBV25-1; J gene: TRBJ1-3; CDR3 protein: CASAGTGGGNTIYF
V gene: TRBV6-5; J gene: TRBJ1-1; CDR3 protein: CASSRDRGNTEAFF
V gene: TRBV18; J gene: TRBJ1-1; CDR3 protein: CASSCSFRPDAAYTEAFF
V gene: TRBV30; J gene: TRBJ1-5; CDR3 protein: CAWSSQGNQPQHF
V gene: TRBV27; J gene: TRBJ2-4; CDR3 protein: CASSLSRQGRNIQYF
V gene: TRBV10-2; J gene: TRBJ1-5; CDR3 protein: CASSAGGSQPQHF
V gene: TRBV11-1; J gene: TRBJ2-7; CDR3 protein: CASSLRGNHYEQYF
V gene: TRBV7-9; J gene: TRBJ2-6; CDR3 protein: CASSLSTGANVLTF
V gene: TRBV5-1; J gene: TRBJ1-4; CDR3 protein: CASSLGQGEEKLFF
V gene: TRBV7-6; J gene: TRBJ2-1; CDR3 protein: CASSPRGGRYNEQFF
V gene: TRBV6-5; J gene: TRBJ1-2; CDR3 protein: CASSSPGEGNYGYTF
V gene: TRBV7-2; J gene: TRBJ1-2; CDR3 protein: CASSPDRGQRGYTF
V gene: TRBV29-1; J gene: TRBJ1-1; CDR3 protein: CSVLPRGGTEAFF
V gene: TRBV11-3; J gene: TRBJ2-5; CDR3 protein: CASSRGAGGRRETQYF
V gene: TRBV28; J gene: TRBJ2-7; CDR3 protein: CASSGLAGFEQYF
V gene: TRBV9; J gene: TRBJ1-6; CDR3 protein: CASSVGGNSPLHF
V gene: TRBV6-5; J gene: TRBJ1-2; CDR3 protein: CASRGTTGPGGYTF
V gene: TRBV11-2; J gene: TRBJ2-3; CDR3 protein: CASSLDLNSGVLDTQYF
V gene: TRBV18; J gene: TRBJ2-1; CDR3 protein: CASSPNFHAETGGLNEQFF
V gene: TRBV6-6; J gene: TRBJ1-6; CDR3 protein: CASSYSDAGFISPLHF
V gene: TRBV7-3; J gene: TRBJ1-1; CDR3 protein: CASSSRGGPSTEAFF
V gene: TRBV19; J gene: TRBJ2-7; CDR3 protein: CASSLYYRAGEQYF
V gene: TRBV7-8; J gene: TRBJ1-3; CDR3 protein: CASSWAEEGVRAGNTIYF
V gene: TRBV28; J gene: TRBJ1-1; CDR3 protein: CASSLSVSEAFF
V gene: TRBV10-1; J gene: TRBJ1-4; CDR3 protein: CASSGTGTREKLFF
V gene: TRBV19; J gene: TRBJ1-5; CDR3 protein: CASSTQGENQPQHF
V gene: TRBV5-6; J gene: TRBJ2-4; CDR3 protein: CASSQVYRDSRNIQYF
V gene: TRBV27; J gene: TRBJ1-5; CDR3 protein: CASSLYPGSNQPQHF
V gene: TRBV24-1; J gene: TRBJ1-1; CDR3 protein: CATSDLLQGLNTEAFF
V gene: TRBV2; J gene: TRBJ1-4; CDR3 protein: CASRIQGYPEKLFF
V gene: TRBV13; J gene: TRBJ1-2; CDR3 protein: CASSTTTAGGTDGYTF